Presented here are 8 T cell receptor beta chains from one specimen sequenced in a study of blood T cell repertoires in COVID-19 (dated by TCRdb to the early 2020s). Libraries came from the immunoSEQ multiplex PCR assay. TCRdb re-hosts the immuneACCESS table, in-frame sequences only. Its copies lack some clones; in the studies checked, an unresolved V gene accounts for under half of them, and the cause for the rest is not known. For this sample there are under 200,000 clones; approximately 90% appear just once. The leading ten clones occupy about 0.54% of the sample. Sequencing was carried out using peripheral blood. Receptor source: a man aged 45-60 years with acute or convalescent COVID-19.

The chain has TRBV9 and TRBJ2-7, with D perhaps matching TRBD1 (6 bases). V lost 3 bases to trimming and J lost 7 bases, with 11 bases between them. CDR1 is SGDLS and CDR2 is YYNGEE in the germline V gene. The length of the CDR3 is 12 residues. CDR3 loop: CASSDTGWEQYF. The CDR3 coding sequence is TGTGCCAGCAGCGATACAGGGTGGGAGCAGTACTTC.

The chain joins TRBV7-9 to TRBJ2-1; TRBD2 aligns across 10 bases. J was trimmed by 1 base and V by 5 bases; bases with no gene match: 5. Germline lookup yields CDR1 SEHNR and CDR2 FQNEAQ (reference sequence). This CDR3 spans 16 amino acids. The CDR3 sequence is CASSGSGGVSYNEQFF. CDR3 nucleotide sequence: TGTGCCAGCAGCGGAAGCGGGGGGGTATCCTACAATGAGCAGTTCTTC. Variable domain in full (rest from reference TRBV7-9 and TRBJ2-1): DTGVSQNPRHKITKRGQNVTFRCDPISEHNRLYWYRQTLGQGPEFLTYFQNEAQLEKSRLLSDRFSAERPKGSFSTLEIQRTEQGDSAMYLCASSGSGGVSYNEQFFGPGTRLTVL.

The gene calls are TRBV15 and TRBJ2-2; TRBD2 matches at 11 bases. The CDR3 extends over 18 amino acids. Trimming removed 5 bases from V and 5 bases from J; junction bases left unmatched: 13. Germline V CDR1 and CDR2: LNHNV, YYDKDF (reference sequence). The CDR3 protein is CATSGGLAGGLRTGELFF. The CDR3 DNA is TGTGCCACCAGCGGAGGGTTAGCGGGGGGGCTTCGGACCGGGGAGCTGTTTTTT.

The V call is TRBV28, the J call TRBJ1-4; D unresolved. Trimming removed 0 bases from V and 0 bases from J, with 11 bases in between. Germline V gene sequence: CDR1 MDHEN, CDR2 SYDVKM. The length of the CDR3 is 17 residues. This CDR3 is CASSLWPDWATNEKLFF. The CDR3 DNA reads TGTGCCAGCAGTTTATGGCCCGACTGGGCAACTAATGAAAAACTGTTTTTT.

This chain uses TRBV7-2 with TRBJ1-5, with D uncertain. Germline CDR1 SGHTA, CDR2 FQGNSA. This CDR3 has 13 amino acids. Trimming shortened V by 2 bases and J by 4 bases, and 6 bases separated the two germline ends. The CDR3 region is CASSLIANQPQHF. The CDR3 DNA follows: TGTGCCAGCAGCTTAATTGCGAATCAGCCCCAGCATTTT.

The count of this clone is one. The CDR3 DNA is TGTGCCAGTAGTTCCCGACAGGGAACAGAGACCCAGTACTTC. Translating it yields CASSSRQGTETQYF. The J gene is TRBJ2-5, the V gene TRBV19; 7 nucleotides match TRBD1. Losses at the gene ends were 5 bases for V and 4 bases for J; bases not matched to a gene: 7. Germline V gene sequence: CDR1 LNHDA, CDR2 SQIVND (reference sequence). This CDR3 is built from 14 residues. The complete variable domain, with remaining parts taken from reference TRBV19 and TRBJ2-5, reads DGGITQSPKYLFRKEGQNVTLSCEQNLNHDAMYWYRQDPGQGLRLIYYSQIVNDFQKGDIAEGYSVSREKKESFPLTVTSAQKNPTAFYLCASSSRQGTETQYFGPGTRLLVL.

The chain employs TRBV5-5 and TRBJ1-2; D is possibly TRBD1 (5 bases). V was shortened by 2 bases and J by 12 bases, with 20 bases between the two germline ends. The CDR3 consists of 14 residues. The germline V gene has CDR1 SGHKS and CDR2 YYEKEE (reference sequence). Here the CDR3 reads CASSFHRGIGEDTF. Here the CDR3 DNA reads TGTGCCAGCAGCTTCCACCGGGGGATCGGAGAGGACACCTTC.

The rearrangement joins TRBV30 to TRBJ1-1; D is unresolved. CDR3 length equals 12 residues. CDR1 GTSNPN and CDR2 SVGIG come from the germline V gene (reference sequence). Trimming took 2 bases from V and 1 from J, leaving 5 bases between them. DNA of the CDR3: TGTGCCTGGAGTTTCGGGAACACTGAAGCTTTCTTT. It codes for CAWSFGNTEAFF.